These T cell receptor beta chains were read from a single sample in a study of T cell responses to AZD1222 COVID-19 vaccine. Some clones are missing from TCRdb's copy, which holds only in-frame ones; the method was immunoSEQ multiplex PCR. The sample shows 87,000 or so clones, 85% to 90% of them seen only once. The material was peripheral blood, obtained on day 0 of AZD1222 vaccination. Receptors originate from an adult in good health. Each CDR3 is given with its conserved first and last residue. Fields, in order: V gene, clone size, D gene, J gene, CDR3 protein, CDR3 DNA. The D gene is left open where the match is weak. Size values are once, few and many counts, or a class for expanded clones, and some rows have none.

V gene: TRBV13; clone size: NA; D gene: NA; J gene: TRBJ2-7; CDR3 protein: CASSTPGGASGWGGNEQYF; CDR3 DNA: TGTGCCAGCAGCACCCCCGGGGGCGCTAGCGGTTGGGGGGGCAACGAGCAGTACTTC
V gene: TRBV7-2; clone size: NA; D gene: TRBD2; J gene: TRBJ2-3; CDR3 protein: CASSRPEAGRDTQYF; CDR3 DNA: TGTGCCAGCAGCCGGCCCGAAGCGGGGAGGGATACGCAGTATTTT
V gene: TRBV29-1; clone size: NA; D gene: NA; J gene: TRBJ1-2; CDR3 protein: CSVVGSVYGYTF; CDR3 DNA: TGCAGCGTTGTAGGGAGTGTGTATGGCTACACCTTC
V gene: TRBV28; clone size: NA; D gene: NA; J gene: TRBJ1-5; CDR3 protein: CASSFPKGGNQPQHF; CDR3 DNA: TGTGCCAGCAGTTTTCCGAAGGGGGGCAATCAGCCCCAGCATTTT
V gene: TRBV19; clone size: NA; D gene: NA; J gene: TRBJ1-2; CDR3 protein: CASSIGTNYGYTF; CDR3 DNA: TGTGCCAGTAGTATAGGGACTAACTATGGCTACACCTTC
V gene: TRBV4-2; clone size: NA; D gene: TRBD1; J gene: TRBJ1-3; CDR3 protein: CASSQVTGAGNTIYF; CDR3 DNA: TGTGCCAGCAGCCAAGTGACAGGGGCTGGAAACACCATATATTTT
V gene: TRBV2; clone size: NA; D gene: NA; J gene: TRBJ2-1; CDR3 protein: CASSSNTYNEQFF; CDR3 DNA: TGTGCCAGCAGTTCTAATACCTACAATGAGCAGTTCTTC
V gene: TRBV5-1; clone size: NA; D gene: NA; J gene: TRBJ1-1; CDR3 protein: CASRLGPMNTEAFF; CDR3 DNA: TGCGCCAGCAGACTGGGCCCAATGAACACTGAAGCTTTCTTT
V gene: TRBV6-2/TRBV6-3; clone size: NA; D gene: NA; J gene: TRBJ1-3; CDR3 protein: CASSYSIYAGYGAGNTIYF; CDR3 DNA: TGTGCCAGCAGTTACTCGATTTATGCAGGGTATGGAGCTGGAAACACCATATATTTT
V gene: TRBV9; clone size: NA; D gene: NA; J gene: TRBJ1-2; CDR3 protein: CASSVSGDGGYTF; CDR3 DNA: TGTGCCAGCAGCGTTTCGGGGGACGGTGGCTACACCTTC
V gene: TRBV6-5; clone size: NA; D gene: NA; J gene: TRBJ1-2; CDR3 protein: CASRGVVGYGYTF; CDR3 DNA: TGTGCCAGCAGAGGGGTGGTGGGCTATGGCTACACCTTC
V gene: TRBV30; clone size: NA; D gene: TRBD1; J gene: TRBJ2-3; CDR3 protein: CAWSEWGQANF; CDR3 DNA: TGTGCCTGGAGTGAATGGGGACAGGCCAATTTT
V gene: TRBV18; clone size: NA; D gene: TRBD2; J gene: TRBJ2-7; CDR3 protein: CASSGGGYEQYF; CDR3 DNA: TGTGCCAGCTCAGGGGGGGGCTACGAGCAGTACTTC
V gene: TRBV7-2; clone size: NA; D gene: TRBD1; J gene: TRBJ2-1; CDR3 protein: CASSFQGAWDNEQFF; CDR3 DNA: TGTGCCAGCAGCTTTCAGGGGGCATGGGACAATGAGCAGTTCTTC
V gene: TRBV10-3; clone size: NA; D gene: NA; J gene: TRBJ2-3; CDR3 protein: CATAPGPSTDTQYF; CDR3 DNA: TGTGCCACCGCACCGGGACCAAGCACAGATACGCAGTATTTT
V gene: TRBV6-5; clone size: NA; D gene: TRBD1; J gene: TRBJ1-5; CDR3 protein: CASSSLGQGSNQPQHF; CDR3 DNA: TGTGCCAGCAGTTCTTTGGGACAGGGTAGCAATCAGCCCCAGCATTTT
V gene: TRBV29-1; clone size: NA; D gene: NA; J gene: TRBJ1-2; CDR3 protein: CSVRVPGIYGYTF; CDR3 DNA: TGCAGCGTTAGGGTGCCTGGAATCTATGGCTACACCTTC
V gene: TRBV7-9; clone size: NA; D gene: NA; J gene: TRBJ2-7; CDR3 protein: CASSFGPGRGESEQYF; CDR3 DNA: TGTGCCAGCAGCTTTGGCCCCGGCAGGGGTGAATCCGAGCAGTACTTC
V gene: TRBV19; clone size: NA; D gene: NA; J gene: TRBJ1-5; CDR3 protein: CASKWQGSIGNQPQHF; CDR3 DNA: TGTGCCAGTAAGTGGCAGGGGAGTATTGGCAATCAGCCCCAGCATTTT
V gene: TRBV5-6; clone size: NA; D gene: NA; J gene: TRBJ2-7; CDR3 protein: CASSLGRFYEQYF; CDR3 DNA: TGTGCCAGCAGCTTGGGAAGATTCTACGAGCAGTACTTC
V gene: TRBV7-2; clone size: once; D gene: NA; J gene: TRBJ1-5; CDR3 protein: CASSLRGNQPQHF; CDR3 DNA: TGTGCCAGCAGCTTAAGGGGTAATCAGCCCCAGCATTTT
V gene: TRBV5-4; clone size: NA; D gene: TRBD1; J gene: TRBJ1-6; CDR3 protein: CASSPDRVTSPLHF; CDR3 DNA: TGTGCCAGCAGCCCGGACAGGGTTACTTCACCCCTCCACTTT
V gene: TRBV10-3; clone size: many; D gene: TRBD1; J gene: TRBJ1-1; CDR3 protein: CATGTGDLNTEAFF; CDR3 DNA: TGTGCCACCGGGACAGGGGACTTGAACACTGAAGCTTTCTTT
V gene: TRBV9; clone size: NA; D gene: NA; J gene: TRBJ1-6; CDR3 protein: CASSVGEGVNSPLHF; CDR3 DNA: TGTGCCAGCAGCGTGGGAGAGGGCGTGAATTCACCCCTCCACTTT
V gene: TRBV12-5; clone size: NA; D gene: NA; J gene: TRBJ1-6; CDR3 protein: CASGLGNSPLHF; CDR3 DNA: TGTGCTAGTGGTTTGGGAAATTCACCCCTCCACTTT
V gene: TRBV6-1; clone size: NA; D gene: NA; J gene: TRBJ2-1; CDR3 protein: CASYGDAGSGQFF; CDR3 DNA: TGTGCCAGCTACGGGGACGCAGGATCGGGGCAGTTCTTC
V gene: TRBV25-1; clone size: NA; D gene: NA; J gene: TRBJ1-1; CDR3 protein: CASRRTGLGEAFF; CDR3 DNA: TGTGCCAGCAGAAGAACAGGGTTGGGTGAAGCTTTCTTT
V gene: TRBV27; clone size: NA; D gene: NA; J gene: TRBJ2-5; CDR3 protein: CASSRLGGETQYF; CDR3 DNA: TGTGCCAGCAGTCGCCTGGGGGGAGAGACCCAGTACTTC
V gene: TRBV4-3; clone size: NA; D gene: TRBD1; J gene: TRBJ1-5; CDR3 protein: CASSQCLYRGQGVCPQHF; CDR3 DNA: TGCGCCAGCAGCCAATGTCTTTATAGGGGACAGGGGGTATGTCCCCAGCATTTT
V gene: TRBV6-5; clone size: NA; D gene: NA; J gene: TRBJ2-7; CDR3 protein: CASSYGGSGSYEQYF; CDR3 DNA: TGTGCCAGCAGTTACGGTGGTAGCGGATCCTACGAGCAGTACTTC
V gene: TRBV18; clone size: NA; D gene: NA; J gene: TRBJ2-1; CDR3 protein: CASSPPGREQFF; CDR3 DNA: TGTGCCAGCTCACCACCAGGAAGGGAGCAGTTCTTC
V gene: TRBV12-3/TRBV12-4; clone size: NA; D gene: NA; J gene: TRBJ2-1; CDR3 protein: CASSSTTGEQFF; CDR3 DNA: TGTGCCAGCAGTTCGACCACCGGTGAGCAGTTCTTC
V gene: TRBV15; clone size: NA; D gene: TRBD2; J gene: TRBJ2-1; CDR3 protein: CATSRGIRTSGGPNEQFF; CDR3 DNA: TGTGCCACCAGCAGGGGTATTCGAACTAGCGGGGGGCCCAATGAGCAGTTCTTC
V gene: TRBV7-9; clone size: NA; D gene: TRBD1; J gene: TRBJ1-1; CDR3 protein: CASLRQGARTEAFF; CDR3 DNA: TGTGCCAGCCTGCGACAGGGGGCGAGGACTGAAGCTTTCTTT
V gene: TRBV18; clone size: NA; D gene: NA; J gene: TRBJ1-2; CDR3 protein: CASSSGGANYGYTF; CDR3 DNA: TGTGCCAGCTCCTCCGGTGGGGCTAACTATGGCTACACCTTC
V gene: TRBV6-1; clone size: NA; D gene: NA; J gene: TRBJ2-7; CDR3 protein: CASSEWGLGGDEQYF; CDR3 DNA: TGTGCCAGCAGTGAATGGGGACTTGGGGGCGACGAGCAGTACTTC
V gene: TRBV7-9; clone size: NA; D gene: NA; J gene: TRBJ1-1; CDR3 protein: CASSELGRGNTEAFF; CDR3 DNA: TGTGCCAGCAGCGAGTTGGGCAGGGGAAACACTGAAGCTTTCTTT
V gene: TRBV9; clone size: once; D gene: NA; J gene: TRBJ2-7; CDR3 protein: CASSVGQTLYEQYF; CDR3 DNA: TGTGCCAGCAGCGTGGGTCAAACCCTCTACGAGCAGTACTTC
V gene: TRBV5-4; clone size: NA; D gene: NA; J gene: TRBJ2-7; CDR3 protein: CASSLAGLHTYEQYF; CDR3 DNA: TGTGCCAGCAGCTTGGCTGGACTACATACCTACGAGCAGTACTTC
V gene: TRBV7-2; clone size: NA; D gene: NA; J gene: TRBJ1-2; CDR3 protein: CASSIFALQGYTF; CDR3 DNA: TGTGCCAGCAGTATTTTCGCCCTACAGGGCTACACCTTC
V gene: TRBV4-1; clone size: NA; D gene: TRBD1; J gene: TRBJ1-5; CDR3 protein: CASSPGTGGRQPQHF; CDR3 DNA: TGCGCCAGCAGCCCGGGGACAGGGGGCAGACAGCCCCAGCATTTT
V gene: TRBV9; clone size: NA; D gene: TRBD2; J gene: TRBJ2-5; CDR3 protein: CASSAGDSGGDNQETQYF; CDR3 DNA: TGTGCCAGCAGCGCCGGGGATAGCGGGGGGGATAACCAAGAGACCCAGTACTTC
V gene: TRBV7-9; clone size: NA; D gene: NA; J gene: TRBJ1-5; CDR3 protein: CASSLVGINQPQHF; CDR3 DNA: TGTGCCAGCAGCTTGGTCGGGATCAATCAGCCCCAGCATTTT
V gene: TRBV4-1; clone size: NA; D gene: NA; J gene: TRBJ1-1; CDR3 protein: CASSASRNTEAFF; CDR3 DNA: TGCGCCAGCAGCGCAAGCAGGAACACTGAAGCTTTCTTT
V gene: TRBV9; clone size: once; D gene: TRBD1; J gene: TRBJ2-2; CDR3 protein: CASSAYRGTGELFF; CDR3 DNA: TGTGCCAGCAGCGCCTACAGGGGTACCGGGGAGCTGTTTTTT
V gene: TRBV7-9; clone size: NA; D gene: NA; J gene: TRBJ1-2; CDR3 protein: CASSLLTREESTPYGYTF; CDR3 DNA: TGTGCCAGCAGCCTCCTCACTCGGGAGGAATCGACTCCCTATGGCTACACCTTC
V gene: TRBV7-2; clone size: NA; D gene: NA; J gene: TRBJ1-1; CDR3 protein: CASSLGAFF; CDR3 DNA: TGTGCCAGCAGCTTAGGAGCTTTCTTT
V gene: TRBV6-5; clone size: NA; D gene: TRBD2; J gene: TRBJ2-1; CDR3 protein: CASSPAGGYNEQFF; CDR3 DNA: TGTGCCAGCAGCCCAGCGGGGGGATACAATGAGCAGTTCTTC
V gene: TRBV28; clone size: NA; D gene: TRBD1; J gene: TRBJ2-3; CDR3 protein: CASAQGAEGADTQYF; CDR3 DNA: TGTGCCAGCGCGCAGGGGGCAGAAGGGGCAGATACGCAGTATTTT
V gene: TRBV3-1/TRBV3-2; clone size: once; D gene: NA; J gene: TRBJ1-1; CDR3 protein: CASSQGGRTEAFF; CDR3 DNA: TGTGCCAGCAGCCAGGGGGGGAGAACTGAAGCTTTCTTT
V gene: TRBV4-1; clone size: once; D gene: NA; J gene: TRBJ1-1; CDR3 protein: CASRRDTEAFF; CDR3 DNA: TGCGCCAGCAGGAGAGACACTGAAGCTTTCTTT
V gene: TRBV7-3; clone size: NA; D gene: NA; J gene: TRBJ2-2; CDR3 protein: CASSRQTSPGELFF; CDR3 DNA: TGTGCCAGCAGCCGACAGACATCGCCCGGGGAGCTGTTTTTT
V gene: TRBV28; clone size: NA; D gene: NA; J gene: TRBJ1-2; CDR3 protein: CAIKGNYGYTF; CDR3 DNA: TGTGCCATAAAGGGGAACTATGGCTACACCTTC